This T cell receptor beta chain was sequenced during a study of cytomegalovirus exposure and HLA in healthy donors. Broader study findings: As a later analysis revealed, most CMV-associated TCR beta chains appeared HLA-restricted. The only immune exposure information that was available was CMV serostatus. Specific recognition of CMV antigens was confirmed in vitro for a few chains (all CMV-associated).

Points on this clone: The antigen is undetermined.

This CDR3 has 13 amino acids. The V end was cut by 5 bases, the J end by 2 bases, with 10 bases between. CDR1 SGHVS and CDR2 FQNEAQ come from the germline V gene. 13 Jbeta primers and 60 Vbeta primers were used for the PCR. Repertoires were generated with immunoSEQ multiplex PCR, while TCRdb's copy carries only in-frame clones and drops some. Here the sample spans about 200,000 clones, 75% to 90% being singletons. The chain links TRBV7-8 to TRBJ2-7; D is possibly TRBD1 (5 bases). The receptor's source is a woman aged 35 to 49 in good health and CMV-seronegative. The specimen was PBMCs. The CDR3 bases are TGTGCCAGCAGCAGAACAGGAGCCTACGAGCAGTACTTC. As protein: CASSRTGAYEQYF. Combining the CDR3 with reference TRBV7-8 and TRBJ2-7 gives the whole variable domain GAGVSQSPRYKVAKRGQDVALRCDPISGHVSLFWYQQALGQGPEFLTYFQNEAQLDKSGLPSDRFFAERPEGSVSTLKIQRTQQEDSAVYLCASSRTGAYEQYFGPGTRLTVT.